The 25 T cell receptor beta chains in this list originate from one sample, sequenced in a study of CD8 T cells in Susac syndrome. RNA, at about 0.45 to 1 ug, was reverse transcribed with random hexamers. Via MiXCR, TCRdb re-called the immunoSEQ multiplex PCR reads, giving one row per CDR3 protein. The repertoire includes more than 65,000 distinct CDR3 sequences, 95% of them detected once, and 0.2% to 0.3% sits in the top ten. Sequencing was performed on CD8+ T cells from PBMCs. Every receptor here comes from a human donor in good health.

This clonotype was seen more than once but under ten times. The chain employs TRBV5-6 and TRBJ2-5; perhaps TRBD1 as D (6 bases). The germline CDR1 and CDR2 sequences are SGHDT and YYEEEE. V lost 0 bases to trimming and J lost 5 bases, with 8 bases between them. The CDR3 runs 13 residues. The DNA for the CDR3 is TGTGCCAGCAGCTTGGTCCAGGGGGAGACCCAGTACTTC. It codes for CASSLVQGETQYF. Full variable domain (remainder filled in from reference TRBV5-6 and TRBJ2-5): DAGVTQSPTHLIKTRGQQVTLRCSPKSGHDTVSWYQQALGQGPQFIFQYYEEEERQRGNFPDRFSGHQFPNYSSELNVNALLLGDSALYLCASSLVQGETQYFGPGTRLLVL.

The CDR3 sequence is CASGDGRRYEQYF. The CDR3, as DNA: TGTGCCAGCGGAGATGGACGACGTTACGAGCAGTACTTC. V gene TRBV7-3 combines with J gene TRBJ2-7, with D unclear. Germline V gene sequence: CDR1 SGHTA, CDR2 FQGTGA. CDR3 length: 13 residues. V lost 8 bases and J 4 bases, leaving 15 bases between the germline ends.

This chain joins TRBV18 and TRBJ2-7, with 12 positions matching TRBD1. CDR3 size: 15 residues. J gave up 5 bases and V 6 bases, and 8 bases lay outside the gene matches. Germline assignment: CDR1 KGHSH and CDR2 LQKENI. CDR3 coding DNA: TGTGCCAGCTCGCCCGGGACAGGGGGCCGGGACGAGCAGTACTTC. Its translation: CASSPGTGGRDEQYF.

The V call is TRBV19, the J call TRBJ1-6; D is unclear. Germline CDR1 and CDR2: LNHDA and SQIVND (reference sequence). The ends were cut back, 3 bases at V and 6 bases at J, with 6 bases in the middle. CDR3 length: 13 residues. DNA of the CDR3: TGTGCCAGTAGTATCCTGCTTAATTCACCCCTCCACTTT. Its translation: CASSILLNSPLHF.

The J gene is TRBJ1-4, the V gene TRBV7-9; D perhaps matches TRBD1 (5 bases). V lost 5 bases and J lost 3, with 13 bases in between. Germline loops: CDR1 SEHNR, CDR2 FQNEAQ (reference sequence). The CDR3 covers 15 residues. The CDR3 spells CASSPPTVANEKLFF. DNA of the CDR3: TGTGCCAGCAGCCCTCCGACAGTAGCTAATGAAAAACTGTTTTTT.

The V call is TRBV6-6, the J call TRBJ2-1, with D perhaps matching TRBD2 (6 bases). Trimming removed 7 bases at V and 6 bases at J, with 10 bases between. The length of the CDR3 is 12 residues. Germline CDR1 reads MNHNY; CDR2 reads SVGAGI (reference sequence). For the CDR3, the DNA is TGTGCCAGCAACGTGGGGGGCAATGAGCAGTTCTTC. Protein sequence: CASNVGGNEQFF.

V usage is TRBV14 and J usage is TRBJ2-5; TRBD1 or TRBD2 may be the D gene (6 bases each). The CDR3 runs 13 residues. Trimming removed 6 bases from V and 6 bases from J, with 14 bases in between. Germline V gene data show CDR1 as SGHDN and CDR2 as FVKESK. CDR3 residues: CASRPTGAQTQYF. CDR3 coding DNA: TGTGCCAGCAGGCCGACGGGGGCGCAGACCCAGTACTTC.

This chain connects TRBV13 to TRBJ1-1; D remains unclear. Germline V gene data show CDR1 as PRHDT and CDR2 as FYEKMQ (reference sequence). CDR3 length equals 13 residues. The V end was cut by 11 bases, the J end by 4 bases, with 17 bases between. The CDR3 sequence is CASAGFGGTEAFF. As DNA, the CDR3 is TGTGCCTCCGCGGGGTTTGGTGGCACTGAAGCTTTCTTT. The full variable domain, its missing parts supplied by reference TRBV13 and TRBJ1-1, is AAGVIQSPRHLIKEKRETATLKCYPIPRHDTVYWYQQGPGQDPQFLISFYEKMQSDKGSIPDRFSAQQFSDYHSELNMSSLELGDSALYFCASAGFGGTEAFFGQGTRLTVV.

The CDR3 nucleotides are TGTGCCAGCAGCTCCGAGAATCAGCCCCAGCATTTT. Protein: CASSSENQPQHF. V gene TRBV5-4 combines with J gene TRBJ1-5; D unclear. The CDR3 is made up of 12 amino acids. Germline lookup yields CDR1 SGHNT and CDR2 YYREEE (reference sequence). Between the trimmed V and J ends, which lost 3 bases and 4 bases, there was a span of 5 bases.

The chain combines TRBV7-9 with TRBJ2-4, with 8 bases lining up with TRBD2. The V segment lost 5 bases and the J segment 8 bases; nucleotides outside the gene matches: 5. The CDR3 has 13 residues. In germline, CDR1 is SEHNR, CDR2 FQNEAQ (reference sequence). DNA for the CDR3: TGTGCCAGCAGCCGACGGGGGGGCGACATTCAGTACTTC. Amino acids: CASSRRGGDIQYF.

The chain recombines TRBV7-8 with TRBJ2-7; D is possibly TRBD1 (6 bases). Germline V lookup: CDR1 SGHVS, CDR2 FQNEAQ. The CDR3 consists of 14 residues. Trimming took 1 base from V and 6 from J, leaving 13 bases between them. This CDR3 reads CASSLGQGSAEQYF. CDR3 in DNA: TGTGCCAGCAGCTTAGGGCAGGGGTCGGCCGAGCAGTACTTC.

This clonotype was found once. The J gene is TRBJ1-2, the V gene TRBV9; TRBD1 might be the D (6 bases). The CDR3 sequence is 12 residues long. Trimming shortened V by 3 bases and J by 6 bases, and 9 bases separated the two germline ends. In germline, CDR1 is SGDLS, CDR2 YYNGEE. The CDR3 sequence: CASSAGAHGYTF. The DNA for the CDR3 is TGTGCCAGCAGCGCGGGGGCCCATGGCTACACCTTC. The variable domain in full, with the rest retrieved from reference TRBV9 and TRBJ1-2, is DSGVTQTPKHLITATGQRVTLRCSPRSGDLSVYWYQQSLDQGLQFLIQYYNGEERAKGNILERFSAQQFPDLHSELNLSSLELGDSALYFCASSAGAHGYTFGSGTRLTVV.

The chain couples TRBV30 to TRBJ1-1; D gene unclear. Germline V CDR1 and CDR2: GTSNPN, SVGIG (reference sequence). V lost 3 bases to trimming and J lost 1 base, with 6 bases between them. There are 12 residues in the CDR3. The CDR3 region has the DNA TGTGCCTGGAGCGACGGGAACACTGAAGCTTTCTTT. It codes for CAWSDGNTEAFF.

The table lists this clonotype with a few counts. The chain employs TRBV5-4 and TRBJ2-6, with D possibly being TRBD2 (5 bases). This CDR3 spans 14 amino acids. Germline CDR1 and CDR2: SGHNT and YYREEE (reference sequence). V was trimmed by 5 bases and J by 2 bases, leaving 8 bases between them. CDR3 loop: CASSSRAGANVLTF. In DNA form, the CDR3 reads TGTGCCAGCAGTTCGCGGGCTGGGGCCAACGTCCTGACTTTC.

V usage is TRBV11-2 and J usage is TRBJ2-7; D is perhaps TRBD1 (6 bases). Trimming shortened V by 2 bases and J by 3 bases, and 8 bases separated the two germline ends. CDR1 is SGHAT and CDR2 is FQNNGV in the germline V gene. The CDR3 consists of 13 residues. This CDR3 reads CASSLTGIYEQYF. The CDR3 bases are TGTGCCAGCAGCTTAACAGGGATCTACGAGCAGTACTTC.

This clonotype has just one count. The chain links TRBV24-1 to TRBJ1-1, with D hard to call. The length of the CDR3 is 14 residues. The germline gives CDR1 KGHDR, CDR2 SFDVKD. The V and J ends lost 2 bases and 0 bases respectively, with 6 bases between them. Here the CDR3 DNA reads TGTGCCACCAGTGATTCCACTGTGAACACTGAAGCTTTCTTT. Residues: CATSDSTVNTEAFF.

This sequence joins TRBV5-1 and TRBJ2-7; D remains ambiguous. V was clipped by 0 bases and J by 3 bases, with 7 bases between them. Germline V gene data show CDR1 as SGHRS and CDR2 as YFSETQ. The CDR3 runs 13 residues. CDR3 protein: CASSLGWDYEQYF. CDR3 in DNA: TGCGCCAGCAGCTTGGGGTGGGACTACGAGCAGTACTTC.

V usage is TRBV29-1 and J usage is TRBJ2-1; TRBD2 matches 16 bases. Germline assignment: CDR1 SQVTM and CDR2 ANQGSEA. The CDR3 loop spans 13 amino acids. The CDR3 DNA follows: TGCAGTGGGACTAGCGGGGGGGCATTTGAGCAGTTCTTC. Translation gives CSGTSGGAFEQFF.

The CDR3 here is CSGAGTGGQPQHF. DNA of the CDR3: TGCAGCGGAGCCGGGACAGGGGGACAGCCCCAGCATTTT. The gene calls are TRBV29-1 and TRBJ1-5; 11 nucleotides agree with TRBD1. The ends lost 7 bases at V and 7 bases at J; junction bases unmatched: 6. This CDR3 has 13 residues. From germline, CDR1 is SQVTM and CDR2 ANQGSEA.

V gene TRBV9 combines with J gene TRBJ1-5; D ambiguous. V was trimmed by 0 bases and J by 0 bases, leaving 16 bases between them. CDR1 is SGDLS, CDR2 YYNGEE, per germline. This CDR3 is 18 amino acids long. The CDR3 here is CASSVVSHTSISNQPQHF. DNA of the CDR3: TGTGCCAGCAGCGTAGTGTCCCATACGTCGATTAGCAATCAGCCCCAGCATTTT.

The chain links TRBV28 to TRBJ2-6; no reliable D call. The germline V and J ends were trimmed by 5 bases and 0 bases, with 11 bases remaining between them. This CDR3 spans 16 amino acids. Per the germline V gene, CDR1 is MDHEN and CDR2 is SYDVKM. The CDR3 sequence: CASSPPTFSGANVLTF. DNA of the CDR3: TGTGCCAGCAGTCCCCCGACCTTCTCTGGGGCCAACGTCCTGACTTTC.

This chain joins TRBV7-9 and TRBJ1-1; the D is unclear. The V end lost 4 bases, the J end lost 4 bases, and 10 bases lay between the germline ends. CDR1 and CDR2 from the germline V gene are SEHNR and FQNEAQ (reference sequence). The CDR3 sequence is 13 residues long. CDR3 sequence: CASSSPMVTEAFF. In DNA form, the CDR3 reads TGTGCCAGCAGCTCCCCGATGGTCACTGAAGCTTTCTTT. Full variable domain (remainder filled in from reference TRBV7-9 and TRBJ1-1): DTGVSQNPRHKITKRGQNVTFRCDPISEHNRLYWYRQTLGQGPEFLTYFQNEAQLEKSRLLSDRFSAERPKGSFSTLEIQRTEQGDSAMYLCASSSPMVTEAFFGQGTRLTVV.

The CDR3 sequence is CASSLVAGGLKTQYF. CDR3 nucleotides: TGTGCCAGCAGCTTAGTAGCGGGGGGGCTTAAGACCCAGTACTTC. J is TRBJ2-5 and V is TRBV7-3, with 11 nucleotides matching TRBD2. With 2 bases clipped from V and 6 bases from J, the junction kept 5 bases outside the gene matches. Germline CDR1 and CDR2: SGHTA and FQGTGA. The CDR3 length is 15 residues.

CDR3 DNA sequence: TGTGCCAGCAGCCCCTTCTGGCAAGGACAGGGGAATACTGAAGCTTTCTTT. This sequence encodes CASSPFWQGQGNTEAFF. V gene TRBV4-2 combines with J gene TRBJ1-1, with 9 bases identical to TRBD1. Germline CDR1 is LGHNA and CDR2 is YNFKEQ. Trimming cost V 4 bases and J 5 bases; bases outside gene matches: 14. The CDR3 runs to 17 residues.

The chain joins TRBV7-9 to TRBJ1-5; 7 nucleotides align to TRBD1. This CDR3 comprises 13 residues. Germline loops: CDR1 SEHNR, CDR2 FQNEAQ (reference sequence). The trim removed 5 bases at V and 5 bases at J, leaving 3 bases unmatched. The CDR3 nucleotides are TGTGCCAGCAGCGGGGACAGCTATCAGCCCCAGCATTTT. Its translation: CASSGDSYQPQHF.